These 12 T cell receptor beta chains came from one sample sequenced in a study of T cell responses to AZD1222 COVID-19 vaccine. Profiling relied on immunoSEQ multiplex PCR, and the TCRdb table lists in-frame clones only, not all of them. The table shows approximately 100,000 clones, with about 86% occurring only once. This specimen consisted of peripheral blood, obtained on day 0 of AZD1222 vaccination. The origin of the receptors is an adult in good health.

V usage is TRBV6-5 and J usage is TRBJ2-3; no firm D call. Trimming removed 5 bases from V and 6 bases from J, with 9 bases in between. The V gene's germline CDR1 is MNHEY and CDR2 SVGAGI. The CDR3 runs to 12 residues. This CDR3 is CASSPTADTQYF. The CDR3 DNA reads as TGTGCCAGCAGTCCCACCGCGGATACGCAGTATTTT.

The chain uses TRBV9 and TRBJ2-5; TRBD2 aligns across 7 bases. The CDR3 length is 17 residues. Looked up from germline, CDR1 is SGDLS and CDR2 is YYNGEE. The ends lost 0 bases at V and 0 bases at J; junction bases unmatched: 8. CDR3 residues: CASSVDSSGGYQETQYF. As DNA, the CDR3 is TGTGCCAGCAGCGTAGATTCTAGCGGAGGGTACCAAGAGACCCAGTACTTC.

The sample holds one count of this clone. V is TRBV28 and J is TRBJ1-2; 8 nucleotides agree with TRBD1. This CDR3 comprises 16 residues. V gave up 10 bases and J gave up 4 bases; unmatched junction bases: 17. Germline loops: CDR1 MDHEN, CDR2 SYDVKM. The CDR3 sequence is CATTGTGHINSYGYTF. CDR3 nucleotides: TGTGCCACCACCGGGACAGGCCATATAAACTCCTATGGCTACACCTTC.

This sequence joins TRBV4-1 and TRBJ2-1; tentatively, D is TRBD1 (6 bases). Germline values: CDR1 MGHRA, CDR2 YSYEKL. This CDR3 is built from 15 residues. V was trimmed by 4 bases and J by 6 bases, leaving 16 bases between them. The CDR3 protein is CASSPSGTQGNEQFF. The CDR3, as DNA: TGCGCCAGCAGCCCGTCCGGGACACAAGGCAATGAGCAGTTCTTC.

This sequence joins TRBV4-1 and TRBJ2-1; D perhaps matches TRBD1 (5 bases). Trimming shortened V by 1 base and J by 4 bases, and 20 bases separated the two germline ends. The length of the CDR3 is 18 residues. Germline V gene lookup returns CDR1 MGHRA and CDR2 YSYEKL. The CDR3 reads CASSQAFPDTRAYNEQFF. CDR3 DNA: TGCGCCAGCAGCCAAGCATTCCCGGACACGAGAGCTTACAATGAGCAGTTCTTC.

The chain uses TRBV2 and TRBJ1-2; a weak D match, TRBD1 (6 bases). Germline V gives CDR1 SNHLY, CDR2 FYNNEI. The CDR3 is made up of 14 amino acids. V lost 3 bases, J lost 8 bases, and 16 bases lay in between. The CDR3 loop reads CASSDLQGRGGYTF. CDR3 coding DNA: TGTGCCAGCAGTGATCTACAGGGTCGAGGGGGCTACACCTTC. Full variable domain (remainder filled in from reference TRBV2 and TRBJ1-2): EPEVTQTPSHQVTQMGQEVILRCVPISNHLYFYWYRQILGQKVEFLVSFYNNEISEKSEIFDDQFSVERPDGSNFTLKIRSTKLEDSAMYFCASSDLQGRGGYTFGSGTRLTVV.

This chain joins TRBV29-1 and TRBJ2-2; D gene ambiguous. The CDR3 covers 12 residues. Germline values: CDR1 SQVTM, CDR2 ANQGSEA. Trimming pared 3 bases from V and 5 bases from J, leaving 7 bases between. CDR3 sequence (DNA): TGCAGCGTTGATTGGATGACCGGGGAGCTGTTTTTT. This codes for CSVDWMTGELFF.

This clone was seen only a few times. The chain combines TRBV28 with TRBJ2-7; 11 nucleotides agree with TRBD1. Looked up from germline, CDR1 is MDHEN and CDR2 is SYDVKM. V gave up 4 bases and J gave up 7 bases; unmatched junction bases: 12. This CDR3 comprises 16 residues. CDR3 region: CASSSPGTGGLGEQYF. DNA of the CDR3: TGTGCCAGCAGTTCCCCCGGGACAGGGGGGTTGGGGGAGCAGTACTTC.

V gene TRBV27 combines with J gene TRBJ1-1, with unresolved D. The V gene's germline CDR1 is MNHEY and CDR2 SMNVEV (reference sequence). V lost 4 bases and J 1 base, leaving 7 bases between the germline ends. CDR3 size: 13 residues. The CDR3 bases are TGTGCCAGCAGTTATGTGGAGAACACTGAAGCTTTCTTT. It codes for CASSYVENTEAFF.

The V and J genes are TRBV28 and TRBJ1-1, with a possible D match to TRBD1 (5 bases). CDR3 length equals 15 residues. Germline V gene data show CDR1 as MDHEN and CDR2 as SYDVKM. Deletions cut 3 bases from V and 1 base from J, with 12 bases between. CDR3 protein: CASSFGGSPNTEAFF. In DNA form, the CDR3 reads TGTGCCAGCAGTTTCGGGGGGAGCCCGAACACTGAAGCTTTCTTT.

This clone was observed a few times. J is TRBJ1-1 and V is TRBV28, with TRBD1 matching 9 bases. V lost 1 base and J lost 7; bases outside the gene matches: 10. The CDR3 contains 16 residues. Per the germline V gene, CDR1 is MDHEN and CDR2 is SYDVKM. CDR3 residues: CASSLYLGTGTYEAFF. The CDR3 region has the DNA TGTGCCAGCAGTTTATATCTAGGGACAGGGACTTATGAAGCTTTCTTT.

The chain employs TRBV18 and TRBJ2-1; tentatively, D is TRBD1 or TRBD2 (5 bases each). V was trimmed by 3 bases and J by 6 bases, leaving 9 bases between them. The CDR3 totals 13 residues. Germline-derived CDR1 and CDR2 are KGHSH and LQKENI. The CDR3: CASSPPGPNEQFF. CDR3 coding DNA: TGTGCCAGCTCACCGCCGGGACCCAATGAGCAGTTCTTC.